What follows describes a single T cell receptor (beta chain). Its antigen is not identified. For 10 days, roughly 9 x 10^4 sorted CD4+ cells grew with T cell-depleted PBMCs and CEF. The data belong to a study of CD4 T cells in relation to SARS-CoV-2 and coronaviruses. Study at large: TCR beta CDR3s were sequenced after roughly eleven-day antigen culture of PBMCs. The restricting HLA molecule for shared crossreactive spike epitopes was mapped. Two subjects were Hispanic; patients were fewer than 10 males and 4 females.

V gave up 0 bases and J gave up 9 bases; unmatched junction bases: 4. The CDR3 totals 14 residues. Germline values: CDR1 MNHEY, CDR2 SVGAGI. Clones were read by immunoSEQ multiplex PCR, and TCRdb kept only the in-frame ones, dropping some. The profile shows roughly 41,000 clones, approximately 81% of them singletons. This receptor was obtained from an adult with COVID-19. The specimen sequenced was naive CD4+ T cells from PBMCs, cultured in vitro. Subset here: naive CD4+ T cells isolated by negative enrichment. The V and J genes are TRBV6-5 and TRBJ2-1; 8 bases are shared with TRBD1. Here the CDR3 reads CASSYSDRAGEQFF. The CDR3 nucleotides read TGTGCCAGCAGTTACTCGGACAGGGCGGGTGAGCAGTTCTTC.